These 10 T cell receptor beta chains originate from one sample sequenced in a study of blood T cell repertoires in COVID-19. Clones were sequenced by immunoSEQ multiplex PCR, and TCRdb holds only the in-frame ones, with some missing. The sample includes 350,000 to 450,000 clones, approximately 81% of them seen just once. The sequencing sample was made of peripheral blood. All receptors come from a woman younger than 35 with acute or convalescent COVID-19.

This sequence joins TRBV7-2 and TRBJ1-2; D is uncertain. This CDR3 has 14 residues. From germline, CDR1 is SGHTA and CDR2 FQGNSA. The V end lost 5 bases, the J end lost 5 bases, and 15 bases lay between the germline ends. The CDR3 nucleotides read TGTGCCAGCAGCCCCCCACATATATTTTATGGCTACACCTTC. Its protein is CASSPPHIFYGYTF.

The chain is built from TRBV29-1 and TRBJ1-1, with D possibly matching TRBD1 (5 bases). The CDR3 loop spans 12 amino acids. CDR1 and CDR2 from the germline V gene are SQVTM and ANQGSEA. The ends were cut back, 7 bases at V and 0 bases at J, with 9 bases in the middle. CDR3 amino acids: CSGLTVNTEAFF. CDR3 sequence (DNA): TGCAGCGGCCTGACAGTGAACACTGAAGCTTTCTTT.

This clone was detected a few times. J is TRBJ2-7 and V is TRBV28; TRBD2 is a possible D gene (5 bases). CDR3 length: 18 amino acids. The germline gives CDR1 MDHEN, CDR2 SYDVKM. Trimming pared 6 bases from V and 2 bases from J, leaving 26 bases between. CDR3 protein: CASSLSPGLGSGAYEQYF. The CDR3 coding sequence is TGTGCCAGCAGCCTTTCCCCGGGCCTAGGGAGCGGAGCCTACGAGCAGTACTTC.

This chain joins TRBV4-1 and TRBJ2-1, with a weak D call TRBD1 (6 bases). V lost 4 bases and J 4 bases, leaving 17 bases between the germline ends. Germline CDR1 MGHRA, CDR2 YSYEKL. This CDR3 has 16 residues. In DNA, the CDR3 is TGCGCCAGCAGCCCATATGGGGCAGGGGAGTACAATGAGCAGTTCTTC. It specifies CASSPYGAGEYNEQFF.

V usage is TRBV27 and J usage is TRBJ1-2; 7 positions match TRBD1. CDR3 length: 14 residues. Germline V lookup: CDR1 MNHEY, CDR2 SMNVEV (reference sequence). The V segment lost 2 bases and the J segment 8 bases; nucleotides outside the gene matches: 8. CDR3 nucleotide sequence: TGTGCCAGCAGTTTAAAAGCAGGGGGTATAGGCTACACCTTC. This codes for CASSLKAGGIGYTF.

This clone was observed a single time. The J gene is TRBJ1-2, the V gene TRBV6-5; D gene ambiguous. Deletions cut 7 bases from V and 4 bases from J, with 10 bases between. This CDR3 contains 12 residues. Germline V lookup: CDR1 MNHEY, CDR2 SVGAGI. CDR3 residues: CASTDLGYGYTF. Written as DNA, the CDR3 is TGTGCCAGCACAGACTTGGGCTATGGCTACACCTTC.

This CDR3 is CASSPNYGTDNNEQFF. CDR3 coding DNA: TGTGCCAGCAGCCCCAATTACGGGACAGACAACAATGAGCAGTTCTTC. V usage is TRBV5-6 and J usage is TRBJ2-1; 7 bases align to TRBD1. With V trimmed by 4 bases and J by 5 bases, 12 bases remained unmatched. Per germline, CDR1 SGHDT and CDR2 YYEEEE. The CDR3 runs to 16 residues.

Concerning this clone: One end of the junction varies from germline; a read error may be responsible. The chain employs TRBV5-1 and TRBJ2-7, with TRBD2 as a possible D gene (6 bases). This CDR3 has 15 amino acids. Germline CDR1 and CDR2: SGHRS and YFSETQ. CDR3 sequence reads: CASSYLLGDSNEQYF. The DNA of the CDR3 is TGCGCCAGCAGCTATCTACTTGGGGACTCCAACGAGCAGTACTTC.

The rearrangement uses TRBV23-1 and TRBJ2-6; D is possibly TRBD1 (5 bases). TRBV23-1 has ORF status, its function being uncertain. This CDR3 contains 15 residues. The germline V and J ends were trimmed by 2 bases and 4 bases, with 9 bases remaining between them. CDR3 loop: CASSQRGSGANVLTF. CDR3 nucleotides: TGCGCCAGCAGTCAAAGGGGATCAGGGGCCAACGTCCTGACTTTC.

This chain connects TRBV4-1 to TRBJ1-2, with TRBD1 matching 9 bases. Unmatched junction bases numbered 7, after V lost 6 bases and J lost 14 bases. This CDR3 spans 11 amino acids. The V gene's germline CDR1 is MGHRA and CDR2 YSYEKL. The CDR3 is CASSRDRAYTF. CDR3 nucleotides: TGCGCCAGCAGTAGGGACAGGGCTTATACCTTC.